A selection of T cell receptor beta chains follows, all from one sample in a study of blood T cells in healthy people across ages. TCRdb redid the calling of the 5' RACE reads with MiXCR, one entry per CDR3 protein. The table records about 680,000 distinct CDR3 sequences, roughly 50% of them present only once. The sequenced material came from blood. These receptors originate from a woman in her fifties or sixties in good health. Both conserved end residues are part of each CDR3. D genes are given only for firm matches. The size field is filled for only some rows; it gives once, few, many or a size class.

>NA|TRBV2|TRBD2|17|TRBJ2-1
TGTGCCAGCAGCTCCCCTAGCGGGTCAGAGTCCTACAATGAGCAGTTCTTC
CASSSPSGSESYNEQFF
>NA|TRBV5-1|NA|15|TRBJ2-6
TGCGCCAGCACACTGATCCTCTCTGGGGCCAACGCCCTGACTTTC
CASTLILSGANALTF
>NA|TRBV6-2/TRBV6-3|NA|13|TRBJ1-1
TGTGCCAGCGTCATAAGCATGAACACTGAAGCTTTCTTT
CASVISMNTEAFF
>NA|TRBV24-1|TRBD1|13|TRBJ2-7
TGTGCCACCAGTGAAGGACAGGGCGGCGAGCAGTACTTC
CATSEGQGGEQYF
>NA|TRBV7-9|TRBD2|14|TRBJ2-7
TGTGCCAGCAGCCGGGAATGGGGGGGTTACGAGCAGTACTTC
CASSREWGGYEQYF
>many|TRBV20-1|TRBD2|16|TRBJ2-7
TGCAGTGCTAGATCTTCCCTTAGCGGGAAGTACTACGAGCAGTACTTC
CSARSSLSGKYYEQYF
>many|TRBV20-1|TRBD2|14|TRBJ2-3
TGCAGTGCTACCCGAGCGGGAGGCCCTGATACGCAGTATTTT
CSATRAGGPDTQYF
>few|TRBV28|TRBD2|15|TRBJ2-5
TGTGCCAGCAAACTAGCGGGAACCCTAGGAGAGACCCAGTACTTC
CASKLAGTLGETQYF
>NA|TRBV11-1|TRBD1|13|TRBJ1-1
TGTGCCAGCAGCCAAGGGACAGGGAGAGGAGCTTTCTTT
CASSQGTGRGAFF
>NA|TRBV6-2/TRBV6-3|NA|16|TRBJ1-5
TGTGCCAGCAGTTACCGGTCAGGGACAACCCCACGGCCCCAGCATTTT
CASSYRSGTTPRPQHF
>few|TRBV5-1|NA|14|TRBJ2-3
TGCGCCAGCAACAGGGTTGGGAACACAGATACGCAGTATTTT
CASNRVGNTDTQYF
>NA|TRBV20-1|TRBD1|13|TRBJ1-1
TGCAGTGCTCAGGGGGGTCCGAACACTGAAGCTTTCTTT
CSAQGGPNTEAFF
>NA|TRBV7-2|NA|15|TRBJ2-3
TGTGCCGGCAGCTTCTCTCTCACTAGCACAGATACGCAGTATTTT
CAGSFSLTSTDTQYF
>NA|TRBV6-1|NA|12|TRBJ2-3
TGCTTCTCTGGAGGGGCCACAGATACGCAGTATTTT
CFSGGATDTQYF
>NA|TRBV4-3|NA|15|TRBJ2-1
TGCGCCAGCAGCCAAGATCTGGCGGGGAACAATGAGCAGTTCTTC
CASSQDLAGNNEQFF
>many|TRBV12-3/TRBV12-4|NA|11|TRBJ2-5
TGTGCCAGCACCTACCGGGAGACCCAGTACTTC
CASTYRETQYF
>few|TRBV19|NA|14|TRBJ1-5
TGTGCCAGTAGTCTACAGATAAACAATCAGCCCCAGCATTTT
CASSLQINNQPQHF
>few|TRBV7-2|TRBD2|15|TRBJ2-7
TGTGCCAGCAGCATAAGACTAGCGGGATCCTACGAGCAGTACTTC
CASSIRLAGSYEQYF
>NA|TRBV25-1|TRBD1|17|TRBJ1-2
TGTGCCAGCAATGAATATATGGGTGGGACAGGGGCTGATGGCTACACCTTC
CASNEYMGGTGADGYTF
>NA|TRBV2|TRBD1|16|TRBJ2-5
TGTGCCAGCACTCTAGAGGGGGCAGGGGAGCGGGAGACCCAGTACTTC
CASTLEGAGERETQYF
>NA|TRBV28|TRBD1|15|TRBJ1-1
TGTGCCAGCAGTCAACGACAGGGCTGGGACACTGAAGCTTTCTTT
CASSQRQGWDTEAFF
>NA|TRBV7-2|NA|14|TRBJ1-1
TGTGCCAGCACCCAAAGGAACAGGAACACTGAAGCTTTCTTT
CASTQRNRNTEAFF
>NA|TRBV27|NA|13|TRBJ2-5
TGTGCCAGCAGTTTAGGTTTCTACAATGAGCAGTACTTC
CASSLGFYNEQYF
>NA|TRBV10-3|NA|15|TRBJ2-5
TGTGCCATCAGCCGCGGGTCCTGGATAGAAGAGACCCAGTACTTC
CAISRGSWIEETQYF
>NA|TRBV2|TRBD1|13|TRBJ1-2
TGTGCCAGCCAGGGACAGGGAGGCTATGGCTACGCCTTC
CASQGQGGYGYAF
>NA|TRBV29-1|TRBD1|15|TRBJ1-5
TGCAGCGCGCGGGACAGCACAAACGATGATCAGCCCCAGCATTTT
CSARDSTNDDQPQHF
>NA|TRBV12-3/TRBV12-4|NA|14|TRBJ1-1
TGTGCCAGCAGTTTGGCGGGGGCAAGGACTGAAGCTTTCTTT
CASSLAGARTEAFF
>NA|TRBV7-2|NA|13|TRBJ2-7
TGTGCCAGCAGCTTACCTTCAGGGTACGAGCAGTACTTC
CASSLPSGYEQYF
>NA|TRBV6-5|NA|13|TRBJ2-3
TGTGCCAGCAGTTATTACGAGTGGGATACGCAGTATTTT
CASSYYEWDTQYF
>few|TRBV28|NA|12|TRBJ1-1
TGTGCCAGCAGTTCGGGCACCACTGAAGCTTTCTTT
CASSSGTTEAFF
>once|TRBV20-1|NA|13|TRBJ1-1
TGCAGTGCTAGTCGGGCGATGAACACTGAAGCTTTCTTT
CSASRAMNTEAFF
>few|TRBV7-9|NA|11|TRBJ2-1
TGTGCCACGGCAGCCTACAATGAGCAGTTCTTC
CATAAYNEQFF
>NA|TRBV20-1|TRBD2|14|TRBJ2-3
TGCAGTGCGGGCCTAGCGGGAGAGCCAGATACGCAGTATTTT
CSAGLAGEPDTQYF
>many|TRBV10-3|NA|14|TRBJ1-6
TGTGCCATCAGTGAGTCGACTACGAATTCACCCCTCCACTTT
CAISESTTNSPLHF
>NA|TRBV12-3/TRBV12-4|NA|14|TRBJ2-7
TGCGCCAGCAGTTTAGGGGGTAGCGTCGTCGAGCAGTACTTC
CASSLGGSVVEQYF
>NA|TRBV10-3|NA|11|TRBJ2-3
TGTGCCATCGGGGTCACAGATACGCAGTATTTT
CAIGVTDTQYF
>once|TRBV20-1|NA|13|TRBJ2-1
TGCAGTGCTCCCACATCCCGGGAAGAGACCCAGTTCTTC
CSAPTSREETQFF
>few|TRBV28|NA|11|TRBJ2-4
TGTGCCAGCAGTTTCCCTGGCATTCAGTACTTC
CASSFPGIQYF
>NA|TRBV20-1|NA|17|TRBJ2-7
TGCAGTGCTAGAGACCCCTGGGGAGCGGGCCTATCCTACGAGCAGTACTTC
CSARDPWGAGLSYEQYF
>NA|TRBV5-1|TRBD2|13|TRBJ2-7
TGCGCCAGTCGACTAGCGGGAACTCACGAGCAGTACTTC
CASRLAGTHEQYF
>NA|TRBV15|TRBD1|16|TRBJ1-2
TGTGCCACCAGCAGAGAGGGGGACAGGGTTTCTGGTGGCTACACCTTC
CATSREGDRVSGGYTF
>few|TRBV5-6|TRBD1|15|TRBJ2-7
TGTGCCAGCAGATCGGACAGGAAAAAGTTCTACGAGCAGTACTTC
CASRSDRKKFYEQYF
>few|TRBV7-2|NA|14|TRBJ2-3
TGTGCCAGCAGCTTTACGGGAGGCACAGATACGCAGTATTTT
CASSFTGGTDTQYF
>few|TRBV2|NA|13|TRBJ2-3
TGTGCCAGCTTCAGACAGGCTCGGGATACGCAGTATTTT
CASFRQARDTQYF
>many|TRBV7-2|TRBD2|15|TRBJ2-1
TGTGCCAGCAGCTCGGGGACTAGCGGGTACAATGAGCAGTTCTTC
CASSSGTSGYNEQFF
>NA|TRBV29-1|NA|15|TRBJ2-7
TGCAGCGCCGCTCACAGGGAAGGCCCTTCCTACGAGCAGTACTTC
CSAAHREGPSYEQYF
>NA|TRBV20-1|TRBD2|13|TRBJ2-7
TGCAGTGCCAGACCGACCGGGAGGGACGAGCAGTACTTC
CSARPTGRDEQYF
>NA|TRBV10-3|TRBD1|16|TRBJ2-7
TGTGCCATCAGTGAGTCGAAGGGGGCCCTGGGGTACGAGCAGTACTTC
CAISESKGALGYEQYF
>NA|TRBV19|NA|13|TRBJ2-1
TGTGCCAGTAGTATTGGTATCTTTGATGAGCAGTTCTTC
CASSIGIFDEQFF
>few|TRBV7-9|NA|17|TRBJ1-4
TGTGCCAGCAGCTTAGTAGGGGAAGGTGCAACTAATGAAAAACTGTTTTTT
CASSLVGEGATNEKLFF